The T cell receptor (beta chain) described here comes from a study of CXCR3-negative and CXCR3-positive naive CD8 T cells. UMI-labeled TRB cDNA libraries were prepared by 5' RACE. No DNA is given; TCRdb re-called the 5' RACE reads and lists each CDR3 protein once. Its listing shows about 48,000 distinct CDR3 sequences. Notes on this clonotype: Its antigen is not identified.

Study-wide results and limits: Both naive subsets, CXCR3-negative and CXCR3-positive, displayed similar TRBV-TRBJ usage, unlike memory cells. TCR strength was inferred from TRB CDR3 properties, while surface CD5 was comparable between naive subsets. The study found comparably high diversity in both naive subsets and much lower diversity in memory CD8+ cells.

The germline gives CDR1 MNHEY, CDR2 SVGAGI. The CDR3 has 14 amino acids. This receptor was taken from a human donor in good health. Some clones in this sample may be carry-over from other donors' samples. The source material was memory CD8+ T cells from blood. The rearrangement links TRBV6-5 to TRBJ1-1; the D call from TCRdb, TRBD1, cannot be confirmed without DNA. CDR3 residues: CASSYSPGNTEAFF.